Each of the 24 T cell receptor beta chains below was sequenced from the same sample in a study of blood T cell repertoires in COVID-19. The protocol was immunoSEQ multiplex PCR, while the TCRdb copy is restricted to in-frame clones and leaves out a portion. The sample shows some 25,000 clones, 90% of them seen only once. The sequenced sample was peripheral blood. The origin of the receptors is a man in his 70s with acute or convalescent COVID-19.

The chain has TRBV2 and TRBJ1-4; TRBD1 aligns across 8 bases. Per the germline V gene, CDR1 is SNHLY and CDR2 is FYNNEI. Trimming took 6 bases from V and 8 from J; bases not matched to a gene: 11. The CDR3 sequence is 15 residues long. CDR3 nucleotide sequence: TGTGCCAGCAGACCTCAGGGGGCTAGGGAAGAAAAACTGTTTTTT. Its translation: CASRPQGAREEKLFF. The variable domain in full, completed from reference TRBV2 and TRBJ1-4, reads EPEVTQTPSHQVTQMGQEVILRCVPISNHLYFYWYRQILGQKVEFLVSFYNNEISEKSEIFDDQFSVERPDGSNFTLKIRSTKLEDSAMYFCASRPQGAREEKLFFGSGTQLSVL.

This chain joins TRBV6-5 and TRBJ1-4; 9 nucleotides agree with TRBD1. The CDR3 sequence is 14 residues long. CDR1 is MNHEY, CDR2 SVGAGI, per germline. The trim removed 6 bases at V and 5 bases at J, leaving 4 bases unmatched. CDR3 nucleotides: TGTGCCAGCAGCCCCGACAGGGGGAATGAAAAACTGTTTTTT. This codes for CASSPDRGNEKLFF.

The V and J genes are TRBV28 and TRBJ2-2; 9 bases fit TRBD2. With V trimmed by 4 bases and J by 3 bases, 3 bases remained unmatched. CDR3 size: 15 residues. Germline V gene data show CDR1 as MDHEN and CDR2 as SYDVKM. The CDR3 sequence is CASSSLAGDTGELFF. Written as DNA, the CDR3 is TGTGCCAGCAGTTCTTTAGCGGGAGACACCGGGGAGCTGTTTTTT.

This chain uses TRBV2 with TRBJ1-2, with D perhaps matching TRBD1 (5 bases). CDR3 length equals 12 residues. V was pared by 8 bases and J by 9 bases, with 16 bases between. Germline CDR1 SNHLY, CDR2 FYNNEI. CDR3 sequence: CASSGGTPSYTF. Written as DNA, the CDR3 is TGTGCCAGCTCTGGGGGGACCCCAAGCTACACCTTC.

This clone was detected only a few times. The chain uses TRBV5-1 and TRBJ2-5; 8 bases fit TRBD1. Germline CDR1 is SGHRS and CDR2 is YFSETQ. This CDR3 region has 15 residues. V was clipped by 4 bases and J by 2 bases; unmatched bases: 7. Written as DNA, the CDR3 is TGCGCCAGCAGCGTCAATACAGGGGGGCAAGAGACCCAGTACTTC. It is translated as CASSVNTGGQETQYF.

J is TRBJ2-7 and V is TRBV7-2; 7 bases are shared with TRBD1. Germline CDR1 and CDR2: SGHTA and FQGNSA. After removal of 4 bases from V and 2 bases from J, the junction contained 5 bases not matched to a gene. The CDR3 has 14 amino acids. CDR3 nucleotide sequence: TGTGCCAGCAGCTCGGGACAGCCTCCCTACGAGCAGTACTTC. It translates to CASSSGQPPYEQYF.

The V and J genes are TRBV19 and TRBJ1-1, with 11 bases fitting TRBD1. The CDR3 is 13 residues long. CDR1 is LNHDA, CDR2 SQIVND, per germline (reference sequence). V gave up 6 bases and J gave up 4 bases; unmatched junction bases: 1. CDR3: CASRGQGGTEAFF. The CDR3 coding sequence is TGTGCCAGTAGGGGACAGGGGGGCACTGAAGCTTTCTTT. Drawing the rest from reference TRBV19 and TRBJ1-1, the complete variable domain is DGGITQSPKYLFRKEGQNVTLSCEQNLNHDAMYWYRQDPGQGLRLIYYSQIVNDFQKGDIAEGYSVSREKKESFPLTVTSAQKNPTAFYLCASRGQGGTEAFFGQGTRLTVV.

To note about this clone: A junction end diverges from the germline sequence, so it may reflect a read error. The chain uses TRBV9 and TRBJ2-5; TRBD2 matches 9 bases. The CDR3 extends over 15 amino acids. The germline gives CDR1 SGDLS, CDR2 YYNGEE. CDR3: CACSAPGAGGETQYF. As DNA, the CDR3 is TGTGCCTGCAGCGCCCCAGGAGCGGGAGGAGAGACCCAGTACTTC.

The rearrangement links TRBV9 to TRBJ2-2; 11 bases agree with TRBD2. CDR3 length: 18 residues. V lost 0 bases to trimming and J lost 2 bases; unmatched junction nucleotides: 6. In germline, CDR1 is SGDLS, CDR2 YYNGEE. DNA of the CDR3: TGTGCCAGCAGCGTAGGAGGTAGCGGGAGGGGTAACACCGGGGAGCTGTTTTTT. Encoded protein: CASSVGGSGRGNTGELFF.

This chain uses TRBV6-1 with TRBJ2-3, with TRBD2 as a possible D gene (7 bases). The ends were cut back, 3 bases at V and 6 bases at J, with 19 bases in the middle. The CDR3 sequence is 16 residues long. CDR1 is MNHNS, CDR2 SASEGT, per germline. The CDR3 DNA is TGTGCCAGCAGTGAGGCCCTTGGGGGGGCTGGGGATACGCAGTATTTT. Its translation is CASSEALGGAGDTQYF.

The rearrangement uses TRBV18 and TRBJ1-2; TRBD1 matches at 12 bases. V lost 5 bases and J lost 13; bases outside the gene matches: 11. Germline values: CDR1 KGHSH, CDR2 LQKENI. The length of the CDR3 is 14 residues. CDR3 nucleotide sequence: TGTGCCAGCTCAACCGGGACAGGGGGCTCTGGTGTCACCTTC. This gives the protein CASSTGTGGSGVTF. The entire variable domain, with the rest obtained from reference TRBV18 and TRBJ1-2, is as follows: NAGVMQNPRHLVRRRGQEARLRCSPMKGHSHVYWYRQLPEEGLKFMVYLQKENIIDESGMPKERFSAEFPKEGPSILRIQQVVRGDSAAYFCASSTGTGGSGVTFGSGTRLTVV.

The chain links TRBV19 to TRBJ2-7, with TRBD1 matching over 7 bases. The CDR3 totals 14 residues. V lost 6 bases, J lost 2 bases, and 7 bases stayed unmatched. Germline CDR1 LNHDA, CDR2 SQIVND (reference sequence). The chain's CDR3 is CASRDRDRAYEQYF. The CDR3 bases are TGTGCCAGTAGGGACCGGGACAGAGCCTACGAGCAGTACTTC.

V is TRBV3-1 (or the pseudogene TRBV3-2) and J is TRBJ2-1; TRBD2 matches at 9 bases. The V segment lost 3 bases and the J segment 6 bases; nucleotides outside the gene matches: 15. Per germline, CDR1 LGHDT and CDR2 YNNKEL (reference sequence). The CDR3 covers 18 residues. The DNA for the CDR3 is TGTGCCAGCAGCCAGTTTGCCTCAGCGGGACTAGCATCCAATGAGCAGTTCTTC. Translation: CASSQFASAGLASNEQFF.

The chain joins TRBV9 to TRBJ2-1; D might be TRBD2 (5 bases). The V and J ends lost 4 bases and 7 bases respectively, with 15 bases between them. The CDR3 covers 14 residues. From germline, CDR1 is SGDLS and CDR2 YYNGEE. CDR3: CASSPFAGRNEQFF. CDR3 coding DNA: TGTGCCAGCAGCCCCTTCGCGGGTCGGAATGAGCAGTTCTTC.

The chain carries TRBV24-1 and TRBJ2-1; 9 nucleotides align to TRBD1. In germline, CDR1 is KGHDR, CDR2 SFDVKD. V trimming: 6 bases; J trimming: 6 bases; junction bases outside the gene matches: 5. The CDR3 spans 14 residues. As DNA, the CDR3 is TGTGCCACCAGTCGGGACAGGGTAGTCAATGAGCAGTTCTTC. Encoded protein: CATSRDRVVNEQFF.

In nucleotides, the CDR3 is TGTGCCAGCAGTGAAGCATCGGCAGGACAAGAGACCCAGTACTTC. Translating gives CASSEASAGQETQYF. The V gene is TRBV6-1, the J gene TRBJ2-5, with D unclear. V lost 0 bases, J lost 2 bases, and 10 bases lay in between. The CDR3 contains 15 residues. The germline CDR1 and CDR2 sequences are MNHNS and SASEGT.

The chain employs TRBV4-3 and TRBJ2-5; a possible D gene is TRBD2 (6 bases). V gave up 0 bases and J gave up 0 bases, with 14 bases separating them. CDR1 is LGHNA, CDR2 YSLEER, per germline. This CDR3 region has 17 residues. CDR3 nucleotide sequence: TGCGCCAGCAGCCAAGATTCCAGCGGGTTTTACCAAGAGACCCAGTACTTC. This codes for CASSQDSSGFYQETQYF.

The chain joins TRBV2 to TRBJ1-5; TRBD1 aligns across 10 bases. Trimming cost V 6 bases and J 8 bases; bases outside gene matches: 7. The CDR3 runs 14 residues. CDR1 is SNHLY, CDR2 FYNNEI, per germline. CDR3 region: CASRAGQGFKPQHF. CDR3 nucleotide sequence: TGTGCCAGCAGGGCGGGACAGGGGTTTAAGCCCCAGCATTTT. The whole variable domain, filled in from reference TRBV2 and TRBJ1-5, reads EPEVTQTPSHQVTQMGQEVILRCVPISNHLYFYWYRQILGQKVEFLVSFYNNEISEKSEIFDDQFSVERPDGSNFTLKIRSTKLEDSAMYFCASRAGQGFKPQHFGDGTRLSIL.

This clone was counted once. The genes are TRBV6-2 or TRBV6-3 and TRBJ2-1, with D unresolved. The CDR3 spans 12 residues. V was clipped by 1 base and J by 10 bases, with 8 bases between them. Germline values: CDR1 MNHEY, CDR2 SVGEGT. CDR3 region: CASSYLETEQFF. The CDR3, as DNA: TGTGCCAGCAGTTACTTAGAAACGGAGCAGTTCTTC.

A single count supports this clone. The rearrangement joins TRBV7-9 to TRBJ2-1; 7 nucleotides agree with TRBD1. CDR3 length equals 18 residues. CDR1 SEHNR and CDR2 FQNEAQ come from the germline V gene (reference sequence). V was pared by 5 bases and J by 4 bases, with 17 bases of the junction left unmatched. The CDR3 DNA reads as TGTGCCAGCAGCGTTCGGGACAGCAACCGATTTATTTACAATGAGCAGTTCTTC. Translated, it gives CASSVRDSNRFIYNEQFF.

The V call is TRBV10-3, the J call TRBJ2-2, with a possible D match to TRBD2 (5 bases). CDR3 length equals 15 residues. V shed 6 bases and J shed 2 bases, with 13 bases lying between them. Germline V gene lookup returns CDR1 ENHRY and CDR2 SYGVKD. The CDR3 DNA sequence: TGTGCCATCAGGGGCGGTGGGAGTAACACCGGGGAGCTGTTTTTT. Residues: CAIRGGGSNTGELFF.

J is TRBJ1-4 and V is TRBV27; weak D call: TRBD1 (6 bases). Germline CDR1 MNHEY, CDR2 SMNVEV (reference sequence). This CDR3 has 15 amino acids. V lost 8 bases and J lost 8, with 21 bases in between. The CDR3 coding sequence is TGTGCCAGCCGCGAGGGGGGGCGATCATACGAAAAACTGTTTTTT. Translated, it gives CASREGGRSYEKLFF. Supplemented by reference TRBV27 and TRBJ1-4, the full variable domain reads EAQVTQNPRYLITVTGKKLTVTCSQNMNHEYMSWYRQDPGLGLRQIYYSMNVEVTDKGDVPEGYKVSRKEKRNFPLILESPSPNQTSLYFCASREGGRSYEKLFFGSGTQLSVL.

Concerning this clone: This sample includes further DNA sequences coding for the same CDR3. The V gene is TRBV10-3, the J gene TRBJ1-2, with 10 bases aligning to TRBD1. This CDR3 contains 14 residues. Germline V gene data show CDR1 as ENHRY and CDR2 as SYGVKD. J was trimmed by 5 bases and V by 0 bases; bases with no gene match: 0. The CDR3 DNA is TGTGCCATCAGTGAGTCGGACAGGGGGTATGGCTACACCTTC. Encoded protein: CAISESDRGYGYTF.

The chain couples TRBV9 to TRBJ2-7, with TRBD1 matching over 10 bases. Germline loops: CDR1 SGDLS, CDR2 YYNGEE. Trimming removed 6 bases from V and 5 bases from J; junction bases left unmatched: 8. The CDR3 has 14 residues. The CDR3 coding sequence is TGTGCCAGCAATCGAGGGACAGGGGCAGACGAGCAGTACTTC. Translation gives CASNRGTGADEQYF.